Following are 11 T cell receptor beta chains from one sample sequenced in a study of T cell responses to AZD1222 COVID-19 vaccine. Produced via immunoSEQ multiplex PCR; TCRdb's table is partial and in-frame only. The top ten hold 1.5% to 2% of the sample, which has some 150,000 clones, about 91% seen once. This material consisted of peripheral blood, taken on day 0 of AZD1222 vaccination. These receptors were taken from an adult in good health.

This chain joins TRBV5-4 and TRBJ2-5, with 7 bases lining up with TRBD2. The trim removed 4 bases at V and 7 bases at J, leaving 10 bases unmatched. Germline V lookup: CDR1 SGHNT, CDR2 YYREEE (reference sequence). The CDR3 consists of 14 residues. The CDR3 here is CASSVGGASGTQYF. DNA for the CDR3: TGTGCCAGCAGCGTGGGAGGGGCTAGCGGGACCCAGTACTTC.

The gene calls are TRBV19 and TRBJ2-5; TRBD1 aligns across 8 bases. This CDR3 spans 15 amino acids. Germline V gene lookup returns CDR1 LNHDA and CDR2 SQIVND (reference sequence). V trimming: 4 bases; J trimming: 4 bases; junction bases outside the gene matches: 8. In nucleotides, the CDR3 is TGTGCCAGTAGTAGCCCCGGGACAGGCCGAGAGACCCAGTACTTC. Amino acids: CASSSPGTGRETQYF.

This clone was seen more than once but under ten times. V usage is TRBV28 and J usage is TRBJ2-1; the D gene is possibly TRBD1 (5 bases). The germline gives CDR1 MDHEN, CDR2 SYDVKM. The length of the CDR3 is 15 residues. Trimming stripped 8 bases from V and 0 bases from J, with 14 bases between. The CDR3 nucleotides read TGTGCCAGCGGTGTACCAGGGATCTCCTACAATGAGCAGTTCTTC. Amino acid sequence: CASGVPGISYNEQFF.

The chain uses TRBV2 and TRBJ2-1; D is undetermined. Germline values: CDR1 SNHLY, CDR2 FYNNEI. This CDR3 has 11 residues. Trimming shortened V by 3 bases and J by 6 bases, and 3 bases separated the two germline ends. As DNA, the CDR3 is TGTGCCAGCAGTGACTCCAATGAGCAGTTCTTC. Residues: CASSDSNEQFF.

The chain uses TRBV3-1 (or the pseudogene TRBV3-2) and TRBJ1-6; D unclear. The CDR3 runs to 13 residues. CDR1 and CDR2 from the germline V gene are LGHDT and YNNKEL (reference sequence). Trimming stripped 3 bases from V and 4 bases from J, with 4 bases between. CDR3 protein: CASSQGYNSPLHF. CDR3 DNA sequence: TGTGCCAGCAGCCAGGGGTATAATTCACCCCTCCACTTT.

This chain connects TRBV28 to TRBJ1-2; tentative D call: TRBD1 (6 bases). The V and J ends lost 5 bases and 7 bases respectively, with 11 bases between them. Looked up from germline, CDR1 is MDHEN and CDR2 is SYDVKM. The CDR3 runs to 12 residues. The CDR3 protein is CASSQTGRGYTF. The CDR3 DNA reads TGTGCCAGCAGTCAGACAGGTCGTGGCTACACCTTC.

This chain uses TRBV5-1 with TRBJ2-5, with D unresolved. V lost 0 bases and J lost 3, with 12 bases in between. The CDR3 consists of 15 residues. Germline CDR1 and CDR2: SGHRS and YFSETQ. The CDR3 loop is CASSLAKAYKETQYF. The CDR3 DNA sequence: TGCGCCAGCAGCTTGGCCAAGGCCTATAAAGAGACCCAGTACTTC.

This chain joins TRBV6-5 and TRBJ1-4; no clear D. Trimming stripped 2 bases from V and 0 bases from J, with 7 bases between. The V gene's germline CDR1 is MNHEY and CDR2 SVGAGI. The CDR3 is 15 amino acids. As DNA, the CDR3 is TGTGCCAGCAGTTACGTTCGGGCAACTAATGAAAAACTGTTTTTT. Amino acid sequence: CASSYVRATNEKLFF.

The chain carries TRBV2 and TRBJ1-2, with D maybe TRBD1 (5 bases). V was cut by 3 bases and J by 2 bases, with 10 bases left in between. The germline V gene encodes CDR1 SNHLY and CDR2 FYNNEI. The CDR3 spans 14 residues. CDR3: CASSDRQLNYGYTF. For the CDR3, the DNA is TGTGCCAGCAGTGACAGACAGCTAAACTATGGCTACACCTTC.

The CDR3 is CAIRGLASGEQFF. In DNA form, the CDR3 reads TGTGCCATCAGGGGACTAGCATCTGGGGAGCAGTTCTTC. The chain links TRBV10-3 to TRBJ2-1, with 9 bases identical to TRBD2. Unmatched junction bases numbered 7, after V lost 6 bases and J lost 10 bases. Germline values: CDR1 ENHRY, CDR2 SYGVKD. The CDR3 loop spans 13 amino acids.

This chain uses TRBV2 with TRBJ2-2, with 9 bases that match TRBD2. CDR3 size: 16 residues. Germline CDR1 SNHLY, CDR2 FYNNEI. Germline trimming cut 2 bases from V and 7 bases from J; bases unmatched to any gene: 8. Here the CDR3 reads CASSERLAGSGGELFF. The CDR3 DNA follows: TGTGCCAGCAGTGAAAGGCTAGCGGGGAGTGGCGGGGAGCTGTTTTTT.